This is a list of T cell receptor beta chains from one sample in a study of blood T cells in healthy people across ages. MiXCR, applied by TCRdb to the 5' RACE reads, yields one record per CDR3 protein. The sample has 800,000 to 950,000 distinct CDR3 sequences, approximately 32% seen once. The same data also went into a second study, on T cells of mothers and their children.

Sample: blood. The receptors stem from a woman in her 40s in good health. The CDR3 runs from the conserved cysteine through the conserved F or W. D genes are given only for firm matches. Clone size, where shown, is once, few, many, or a class for clones that have expanded.

V	length	size	D	J	DNA	CDR3
TRBV12-3/TRBV12-4	14	-	-	TRBJ1-5	TGTGCCAGCAGTGTGACGGGGCTCTATCAGCCCCAGCATTTT	CASSVTGLYQPQHF
TRBV20-1	12	-	-	TRBJ2-3	TGCAGTGCTAGTTTAACACGAGATACGCAGTATTTT	CSASLTRDTQYF
TRBV6-2/TRBV6-3	11	few	-	TRBJ2-1	TGTGCCAGCATGGACTACAATGAGCAGTTCTTC	CASMDYNEQFF
TRBV20-1	14	many	-	TRBJ2-5	TGCAGTGCTAGAGGGGGGACCGCCCGAGAGACCCAGTACTTC	CSARGGTARETQYF
TRBV19	13	-	-	TRBJ2-7	TGTGCCAGCGCTACTACATCCTACAATGAGCAGTACTTC	CASATTSYNEQYF
TRBV7-2	15	once	TRBD2	TRBJ2-5	TGTGCCAGCAGCTTGCGGGGGGGACTAGTGGAGACCCAGTACTTC	CASSLRGGLVETQYF
TRBV4-1	14	many	-	TRBJ2-7	TGCGCCAGCAGCCAAGCAGTGGGGATGTTGGAGCAGTACTTC	CASSQAVGMLEQYF
TRBV7-2	16	-	-	TRBJ2-7	TGTGCCAGCAGCTTAATGGAGCGGCGGATCTCCTACGAGCAGTACTTC	CASSLMERRISYEQYF
TRBV20-1	14	-	TRBD2	TRBJ2-7	TGCAGTGCTGGGACTAGCGGGGGGGCCTACGAGCAGTACTTC	CSAGTSGGAYEQYF
TRBV13	15	-	-	TRBJ2-3	TGTGCCAGCAGCTTAGAGGTAGAGCCAACAGATACGCAGTATTTT	CASSLEVEPTDTQYF
TRBV9	16	-	TRBD1	TRBJ1-6	TGTGCCAGCAGCTCCCGGGACAGCGCTAATAATTCACCCCTCCACTTT	CASSSRDSANNSPLHF
TRBV5-1	15	few	-	TRBJ1-1	TGCGCCAGCAGCTTGGCCATGGGGACGAACACTGAAGCTTTCTTT	CASSLAMGTNTEAFF
TRBV28	19	few	TRBD1	TRBJ1-5	TGTGCCAGCAGGCCCGGGACAGGGGGAATAATGTATAGCAATCAGCCCCAGCATTTT	CASRPGTGGIMYSNQPQHF
TRBV28	14	-	TRBD1	TRBJ2-7	TGTGCCAGCAGTTTACCACAGGGGGCTGAGGAGCAGTACTTC	CASSLPQGAEEQYF
TRBV2	16	few	TRBD1	TRBJ1-2	TGTGCCAGGCCGGGACAGGGGAGTATAGAGGACTATGGCTACACCTTC	CARPGQGSIEDYGYTF
TRBV7-9	17	-	-	TRBJ2-5	TGTGCCAGCAGCCATTATGGTCCAGGGGCGCACCAAGAGACCCAGTACTTC	CASSHYGPGAHQETQYF
TRBV3-1	15	-	-	TRBJ1-5	TGTGCCAGCAGCCAAGGTTCGGACCCCGGGCAGCCCCAGCATTTT	CASSQGSDPGQPQHF
TRBV2	15	-	-	TRBJ1-4	TGTGCCAGCAGTGAATTGGGGGGGGCAGGAGAAAAACTGTTTTTT	CASSELGGAGEKLFF
TRBV20-1	13	-	-	TRBJ2-7	TGCAGTGCTGGATCCCCGACCTTCGGGGAGCAGTACTTC	CSAGSPTFGEQYF
TRBV14	17	-	TRBD1	TRBJ2-2	TGTGCCAGCAGCTACCTGGGGACAGGGAGATCGCCCGGGGAGCTGTTTTTT	CASSYLGTGRSPGELFF
TRBV5-1	14	few	-	TRBJ2-5	TGCGCCAGCAGCTTGTCGACGGGCAACAAGGCCCAGTACTTC	CASSLSTGNKAQYF
TRBV4-1	16	few	-	TRBJ1-6	TGCGCCAGCAGCCAACTCGAGGGGGGGACGGGTTCACCCCTCCACTTT	CASSQLEGGTGSPLHF
TRBV19	15	few	TRBD1	TRBJ2-7	TGTGCCAGTAGCCGCCGGGACAGGGGGACCTACGAGCAGTACTTC	CASSRRDRGTYEQYF
TRBV25-1	12	many	-	TRBJ1-2	TGTGCCATTGGGGAGGGCTACTATGGCTACACCTTC	CAIGEGYYGYTF
TRBV20-1	12	few	-	TRBJ1-1	TGCAGTGTTGTGGACAGAGGGACTGAAGCTTTCTTT	CSVVDRGTEAFF
TRBV12-3/TRBV12-4	17	-	TRBD1	TRBJ2-6	TGTGCCAGCAGTCGGACAGGGGGCATCTCTGGGGCCAACGTCCTGACTTTC	CASSRTGGISGANVLTF
TRBV2	14	few	-	TRBJ2-7	TGTGCCAGCAGTGATCGGACAGAAATCTACGAGCAGTACTTC	CASSDRTEIYEQYF
TRBV7-2	11	many	-	TRBJ2-1	TGTGCCAGCAGCTTAACCGGGAAGCAGTTCTTC	CASSLTGKQFF
TRBV20-1	17	-	TRBD1	TRBJ2-7	TGCAGTGCTAGAGATCTCATGGGGGGACAGGGATCCTACGAGCAGTACTTC	CSARDLMGGQGSYEQYF
TRBV24-1	14	many	-	TRBJ1-2	TGTGCCACCAGTGATTATGAGGGTCTCTATGGCTACACCTTC	CATSDYEGLYGYTF
TRBV4-1	16	-	-	TRBJ2-2	TGCGCCAGCAGCCAAGAATCGGGACTGAACACCGGGGAGCTGTTTTTT	CASSQESGLNTGELFF
TRBV20-1	13	-	-	TRBJ2-7	TGCAGTGGATTGAGGGGGATGGCCTACGAGCAGTACTTC	CSGLRGMAYEQYF
TRBV10-3	11	-	-	TRBJ1-4	TGTGCCACGGCCCTTAATGAAAAACTGTTTTTT	CATALNEKLFF
TRBV9	16	few	-	TRBJ2-2	TGTGCCAGCAGCGTAGTTCAAAGAGCCCGGACCGGGGAGCTGTTTTTT	CASSVVQRARTGELFF
TRBV5-6	17	-	-	TRBJ1-1	TGTGCCAGCAGCTTCCGCTACTTGGGCAGGTCGAACACTGAAGCTTTCTTT	CASSFRYLGRSNTEAFF
TRBV29-1	15	-	-	TRBJ1-1	TGCAGCGTTGAACCGTCAGGGGAGGGAAACACTGAAGCTTTCTTT	CSVEPSGEGNTEAFF